This entry lists 19 T cell receptor beta chains sequenced from one sample in a study of early T cells in non-severe SARS-CoV-2 infection. TCRdb called the 5' RACE reads again in MiXCR, with one record for every CDR3 protein. The data show 90,000 to 100,000 distinct CDR3 sequences, around 13% seen once. Sequenced: whole blood. These receptors were obtained from an adult who was a healthcare worker with PCR-confirmed SARS-CoV-2 infection or an uninfected control (not recorded which).

V and J are TRBV6-6 and TRBJ2-6; no firm D call. Trimming removed 6 bases from V and 1 base from J, with 10 bases in between. The germline V gene has CDR1 MNHNY and CDR2 SVGAGI (reference sequence). There are 15 residues in the CDR3. CDR3 sequence: CASSPGQSGANVLTF. The CDR3 bases are TGTGCCAGCAGCCCCGGCCAATCTGGGGCCAACGTCCTGACTTTC.

With respect to this clonotype: The CDR3 end shows no conserved phenylalanine or tryptophan, and so a read error is likely. This chain links TRBV20-1 with TRBJ1-1; D gene uncertain. Looked up from germline, CDR1 is DFQATT and CDR2 is SNEGSKA (reference sequence). Trimming took off 0 bases at V and 7 bases at J, with 9 bases between the two ends. This CDR3 has 12 amino acids. The CDR3 bases are TGCAGTGCTAGAGATAACAGAGGTGAAGCTTTCATT. Its translation: CSARDNRGEAFI.

This clonotype was seen only a few times. The chain has TRBV7-9 and TRBJ1-1; 7 bases line up with TRBD1. Germline loops: CDR1 SEHNR, CDR2 FQNEAQ (reference sequence). The CDR3 runs 15 residues. The J segment lost 4 bases and the V segment lost 5 bases, leaving 10 bases of the junction unmatched. The CDR3 region has the DNA TGTGCCAGCAGCCCTCTACCGGGACAGACCACTGAAGCTTTCTTT. The encoded protein is CASSPLPGQTTEAFF. The full variable domain, with the rest looked up from reference TRBV7-9 and TRBJ1-1, is DTGVSQNPRHKITKRGQNVTFRCDPISEHNRLYWYRQTLGQGPEFLTYFQNEAQLEKSRLLSDRFSAERPKGSFSTLEIQRTEQGDSAMYLCASSPLPGQTTEAFFGQGTRLTVV.

This clonotype was seen ten or more times. This chain uses TRBV5-1 with TRBJ1-3; D uncertain. The CDR3 contains 15 residues. The germline gives CDR1 SGHRS, CDR2 YFSETQ. V dropped 3 bases and J dropped 4 bases, with 14 bases sitting between them. CDR3 amino acids: CASSSDGSSGNTIYF. CDR3 DNA: TGCGCCAGCAGCTCGGACGGATCCTCCGGAAACACCATATATTTT.

This clonotype was seen many times. V gene TRBV7-2 combines with J gene TRBJ1-4, with D maybe TRBD1 (5 bases). CDR3 size: 15 residues. The V end lost 5 bases, the J end lost 4 bases, and 14 bases lay between the germline ends. The germline gives CDR1 SGHTA, CDR2 FQGNSA. CDR3 protein: CASSPNQGLNEKLFF. CDR3 coding DNA: TGTGCCAGCAGCCCCAACCAGGGCCTTAATGAAAAACTGTTTTTT.

The rearrangement uses TRBV5-4 and TRBJ2-3, with D tentatively TRBD2 (6 bases). The CDR3 has 15 residues. V was clipped by 2 bases and J by 4 bases, with 14 bases between them. CDR1 and CDR2 from the germline V gene are SGHNT and YYREEE (reference sequence). For the CDR3, the DNA is TGTGCCAGCAGCTTTCTAGCGACCTACGCAGATACGCAGTATTTT. As protein: CASSFLATYADTQYF.

This clonotype was seen repeatedly, ten times or more. This chain joins TRBV5-1 and TRBJ1-4, with D possibly matching TRBD1 (6 bases). Germline CDR1 and CDR2: SGHRS and YFSETQ. The CDR3 contains 15 residues. V lost 0 bases, J lost 7 bases, and 13 bases lay in between. CDR3 protein: CASSLAGAKGEKLFF. The DNA of the CDR3 is TGCGCCAGCAGCTTGGCGGGGGCTAAAGGTGAAAAACTGTTTTTT.

This clonotype was seen repeatedly, ten times or more. This chain joins TRBV7-2 and TRBJ1-2; D is possibly TRBD1 (6 bases). Trimming pared 5 bases from V and 4 bases from J, leaving 17 bases between. CDR1 is SGHTA, CDR2 FQGNSA, per germline. The CDR3 loop spans 15 amino acids. The DNA of the CDR3 is TGTGCCAGCAGCCAACTCGGACAGTCAATCTATGGCTACACCTTC. This translates into CASSQLGQSIYGYTF.

The chain recombines TRBV6-5 with TRBJ1-5; no firm D call. The germline gives CDR1 MNHEY, CDR2 SVGAGI. V lost 2 bases and J 5 bases, leaving 7 bases between the germline ends. The CDR3 totals 13 residues. CDR3: CASSYRGDQPQHF. The CDR3 nucleotides read TGTGCCAGCAGTTACCGCGGGGATCAGCCCCAGCATTTT.

This clonotype has more than one count but fewer than ten. The chain employs TRBV6-6 and TRBJ2-5; 7 nucleotides agree with TRBD2. The CDR3 totals 16 residues. Germline CDR1 reads MNHNY; CDR2 reads SVGAGI (reference sequence). Trimming removed 2 bases from V and 5 bases from J; junction bases left unmatched: 11. This CDR3 is CASSYGRGVGSETQYF. For the CDR3, the DNA is TGTGCCAGCAGTTACGGCCGGGGGGTCGGTTCCGAGACCCAGTACTTC.

In this sample, this clonotype turned up once. This chain uses TRBV6-5 with TRBJ1-3; the D gene is possibly TRBD1 (5 bases). The CDR3 extends over 15 amino acids. Trimming removed 6 bases at V and 4 bases at J, with 16 bases between. Germline assignment: CDR1 MNHEY and CDR2 SVGAGI. The CDR3 spells CASSRTGNRGNTIYF. The CDR3 DNA reads as TGTGCCAGCAGCCGTACAGGAAATCGGGGAAACACCATATATTTT.

The rearrangement joins TRBV2 to TRBJ2-3; D possibly matches TRBD1 or TRBD2 (6 bases each). Germline lookup yields CDR1 SNHLY and CDR2 FYNNEI. CDR3 length equals 15 residues. This chain's CDR3 is CVRLGGLRSTDTQYF. The CDR3 DNA follows: TGTGTCAGACTCGGGGGCCTTCGCAGCACAGATACGCAGTATTTT.

This clonotype occurred many times. CDR3 bases: TGTGCCAGCAGAGTAGCCCGGGGGAACTACAATGAGCAGTTCTTC. Translation gives CASRVARGNYNEQFF. The chain employs TRBV7-8 and TRBJ2-1, with TRBD2 as a possible D gene (6 bases). The V gene lost 6 bases and the J gene lost 3 bases, with 15 bases spanning the gap. The CDR3 covers 15 residues. The germline V gene has CDR1 SGHVS and CDR2 FQNEAQ.

This clonotype has more than one count but fewer than ten. The rearrangement uses TRBV29-1 and TRBJ2-1, with D uncertain. CDR1 is SQVTM, CDR2 ANQGSEA, per germline. The length of the CDR3 is 11 residues. V dropped 6 bases and J dropped 2 bases, with 5 bases sitting between them. The CDR3 protein is CSVAAYNEQFF. In DNA form, the CDR3 reads TGCAGCGTAGCAGCCTACAATGAGCAGTTCTTC.

This clonotype was seen more than once but under ten times. The V call is TRBV11-2, the J call TRBJ2-1; D gene unclear. CDR3 size: 14 residues. Deletions cut 2 bases from V and 6 bases from J, with 11 bases between. Germline assignment: CDR1 SGHAT and CDR2 FQNNGV. The CDR3 spells CASSLFGVGNEQFF. DNA for the CDR3: TGTGCCAGCAGCTTATTTGGGGTTGGCAATGAGCAGTTCTTC. Looking up the rest from reference TRBV11-2 and TRBJ2-1 gives the full variable domain: EAGVAQSPRYKIIEKRQSVAFWCNPISGHATLYWYQQILGQGPKLLIQFQNNGVVDDSQLPKDRFSAERLKGVDSTLKIQPAKLEDSAVYLCASSLFGVGNEQFFGPGTRLTVL.

The chain couples TRBV6-5 to TRBJ2-7; the D is unclear. There are 14 residues in the CDR3. Germline V gives CDR1 MNHEY, CDR2 SVGAGI. V was pared by 6 bases and J by 2 bases, with 14 bases between. The CDR3, as DNA: TGTGCCAGCAGATCACCTTTGGGCCCCTACGAGCAGTACTTC. It is translated as CASRSPLGPYEQYF.

This clonotype occurred a few times. This sequence joins TRBV19 and TRBJ1-5; TRBD1 is a possible D gene (5 bases). Germline lookup yields CDR1 LNHDA and CDR2 SQIVND (reference sequence). Trimming took off 0 bases at V and 0 bases at J, with 6 bases between the two ends. This CDR3 spans 15 amino acids. The chain's CDR3 is CASSIDGHSNQPQHF. In nucleotides, the CDR3 is TGTGCCAGTAGTATAGACGGACATAGCAATCAGCCCCAGCATTTT.

In regard to this clonotype: A much larger clone sits a single nucleotide away, making a read error possible. The chain combines TRBV5-1 with TRBJ2-5, with TRBD1 identical over 10 bases. The CDR3 sequence is 14 residues long. The V gene's germline CDR1 is SGHRS and CDR2 YFSETQ. The junction had 8 bases not matched to a gene; V was cut back by 3 bases and J by 9 bases. The CDR3 nucleotides are TGCGCCAGCAGCTCCCCCGGGACAGGGGAGGCCCAGTACTTC. Translated: CASSSPGTGEAQYF.

This clonotype has only a few counts. The chain has TRBV9 and TRBJ1-1; perhaps TRBD1 as D (6 bases). V lost 4 bases, J lost 0 bases, and 13 bases lay in between. Germline CDR1 reads SGDLS; CDR2 reads YYNGEE. The CDR3 covers 15 residues. The CDR3 here is CASSPTTGMNTEAFF. The CDR3 DNA reads TGTGCCAGCAGCCCTACTACAGGGATGAACACTGAAGCTTTCTTT.